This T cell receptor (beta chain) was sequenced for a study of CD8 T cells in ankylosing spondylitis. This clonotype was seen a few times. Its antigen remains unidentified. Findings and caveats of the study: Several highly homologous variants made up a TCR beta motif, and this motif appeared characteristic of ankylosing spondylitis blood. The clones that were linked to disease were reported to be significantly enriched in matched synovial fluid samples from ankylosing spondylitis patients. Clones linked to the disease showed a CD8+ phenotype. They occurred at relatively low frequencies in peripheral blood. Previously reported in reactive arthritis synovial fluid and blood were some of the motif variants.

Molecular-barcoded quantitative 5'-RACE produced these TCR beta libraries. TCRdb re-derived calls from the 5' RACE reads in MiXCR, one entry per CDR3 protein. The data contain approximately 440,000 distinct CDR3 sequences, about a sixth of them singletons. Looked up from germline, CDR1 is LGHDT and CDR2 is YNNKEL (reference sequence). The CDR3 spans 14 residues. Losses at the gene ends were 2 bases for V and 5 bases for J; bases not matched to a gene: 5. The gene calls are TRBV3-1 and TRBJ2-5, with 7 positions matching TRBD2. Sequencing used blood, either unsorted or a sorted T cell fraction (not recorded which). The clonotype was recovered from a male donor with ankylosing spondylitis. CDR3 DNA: TGTGCCAGCAGCCAACTGGGGGGAGGGGAGACCCAGTACTTC. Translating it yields CASSQLGGGETQYF.